This T cell receptor beta chain is from a study of T cell responses to AZD1222 COVID-19 vaccine. Study outcomes and limitations: Donors were mostly white British, more females; clonal diversity possibly underestimated. Reportedly, nearly half the spike-specific TCRs target unmutated variant regions. Repertoire sampling was restricted to post-peak T cell response timepoints. Only 5 or 6 AZD1222 recipients tested seropositive at baseline.

Repertoires were generated with immunoSEQ multiplex PCR, while TCRdb's copy carries only in-frame clones and drops some. The data hold around 180,000 clones, with around 90% observed a single time. Comments on this clone: Its matching antigen is unknown.

CDR1 and CDR2 (germline): DFQATT, SNEGSKA (reference sequence). V was pared by 5 bases and J by 7 bases, with 11 bases between. The CDR3 consists of 11 residues. This specimen consisted of peripheral blood, obtained on day 0 of AZD1222 vaccination. The genes are TRBV20-1 and TRBJ1-2; D unresolved. This sequence was found in an adult in good health. The DNA of the CDR3 is TGCAGTGCTGCAACAGACCCTGGCTACACCTTC. Its translation: CSAATDPGYTF.